What follows are 27 T cell receptor beta chains derived from one specimen sequenced in a study of blood T cell repertoires in COVID-19. Libraries were prepared by immunoSEQ multiplex PCR; TCRdb keeps only in-frame clonotypes and omits some of them. The repertoire holds about 200,000 clones, around 87% seen once, with over 2.5% in the top ten. Sequences were obtained from peripheral blood. These receptors were collected from a man in his sixties with acute or convalescent COVID-19.

This clone was detected a few times. The chain couples TRBV7-6 to TRBJ1-3, with D perhaps matching TRBD1 (6 bases). The CDR3 is 18 residues long. Germline CDR1 reads SGHVS; CDR2 reads FNYEAQ. The germline V and J ends were trimmed by 4 bases and 3 bases, with 22 bases remaining between them. The CDR3 region has the DNA TGTGCCAGCAGCTCTAACAGGGCCCGGGTACGGAGTGGAAACACCATATATTTT. Encoded protein: CASSSNRARVRSGNTIYF.

The J gene is TRBJ2-7, the V gene TRBV20-1; D may be TRBD1 (6 bases). The CDR3 has 15 amino acids. V dropped 3 bases and J dropped 4 bases, with 19 bases sitting between them. CDR1 is DFQATT and CDR2 is SNEGSKA in the germline V gene (reference sequence). This CDR3 reads CSASLARGSLYEQYF. CDR3 in DNA: TGCAGTGCTAGTCTGGCAAGGGGGTCACTTTACGAGCAGTACTTC.

The rearrangement joins TRBV19 to TRBJ1-2; maybe TRBD1 (5 bases). Germline V gene lookup returns CDR1 LNHDA and CDR2 SQIVND (reference sequence). V shed 5 bases and J shed 1 base, with 14 bases lying between them. This CDR3 has 15 residues. The CDR3 spells CASSLGAGRNYGYTF. The CDR3 bases are TGTGCCAGTAGTCTTGGGGCAGGCCGTAACTATGGCTACACCTTC.

The chain employs TRBV18 and TRBJ2-5, with 8 bases matching TRBD2. V shed 2 bases, J shed 4 bases, and the junction held 9 bases outside the gene matches. Germline CDR1 KGHSH, CDR2 LQKENI. The CDR3 is 16 residues long. The CDR3 reads CASSPGSGGGRETQYF. CDR3 nucleotide sequence: TGTGCCAGCTCACCAGGGAGCGGGGGAGGCCGAGAGACCCAGTACTTC. The entire variable domain, with the rest obtained from reference TRBV18 and TRBJ2-5, is as follows: NAGVMQNPRHLVRRRGQEARLRCSPMKGHSHVYWYRQLPEEGLKFMVYLQKENIIDESGMPKERFSAEFPKEGPSILRIQQVVRGDSAAYFCASSPGSGGGRETQYFGPGTRLLVL.

The chain combines TRBV27 with TRBJ2-3; D not resolved. CDR3 size: 14 residues. Germline V lookup: CDR1 MNHEY, CDR2 SMNVEV (reference sequence). Trimming took off 2 bases at V and 0 bases at J, with 6 bases between the two ends. The CDR3 here is CASSLRVSTDTQYF. CDR3 bases: TGTGCCAGCAGTTTACGCGTTAGCACAGATACGCAGTATTTT.

This sequence joins TRBV18 and TRBJ2-1, with 7 bases matching TRBD2. CDR1 KGHSH and CDR2 LQKENI come from the germline V gene. With 1 base clipped from V and 5 bases from J, the junction kept 8 bases outside the gene matches. CDR3 length: 16 amino acids. In DNA, the CDR3 is TGTGCCAGCTCACCACGACTAGCTAGTCCACACAATGAGCAGTTCTTC. Translation gives CASSPRLASPHNEQFF.

The chain joins TRBV9 to TRBJ2-5; no definite D call. Trimming left V 0 bases short and J 8 bases short, with 11 bases between. This CDR3 has 13 residues. The germline V gene has CDR1 SGDLS and CDR2 YYNGEE. The CDR3 DNA reads TGTGCCAGCAGCGTAGGGCAGGCTCCCACCCAGTACTTC. Translation: CASSVGQAPTQYF.

The V call is TRBV30, the J call TRBJ2-1; D call uncertain. CDR3 size: 11 residues. Germline V gene data show CDR1 as GTSNPN and CDR2 as SVGIG (reference sequence). Trimming left V 3 bases short and J 8 bases short, with 8 bases between. CDR3 in amino acids: CAWRPVHEQFF. The CDR3 nucleotides read TGTGCCTGGAGACCGGTCCATGAGCAGTTCTTC. The full variable domain, rest sourced from reference TRBV30 and TRBJ2-1, is SQTIHQWPATLVQPVGSPLSLECTVEGTSNPNLYWYRQAAGRGLQLLFYSVGIGQISSEVPQNLSASRPQDRQFILSSKKLLLSDSGFYLCAWRPVHEQFFGPGTRLTVL.

This chain uses TRBV6-5 with TRBJ1-6; 12 bases match TRBD1. The trim removed 4 bases at V and 6 bases at J, leaving 1 base unmatched. This CDR3 spans 15 amino acids. Looked up from germline, CDR1 is MNHEY and CDR2 is SVGAGI. CDR3 protein: CASSWDRGLNSPLHF. For the CDR3, the DNA is TGTGCCAGCAGTTGGGACAGGGGGCTTAATTCACCCCTCCACTTT.

The chain employs TRBV27 and TRBJ2-5; 13 nucleotides match TRBD2. There are 19 residues in the CDR3. The V and J ends lost 2 bases and 4 bases, in that order; junction bases with no gene match: 13. Germline V lookup: CDR1 MNHEY, CDR2 SMNVEV (reference sequence). The CDR3 protein is CASSLRRSGLAGAPETQYF. In DNA, the CDR3 is TGTGCCAGCAGTTTACGTCGTTCCGGACTAGCGGGGGCCCCAGAGACCCAGTACTTC.

V usage is TRBV10-3 and J usage is TRBJ1-5, with 8 bases aligning to TRBD1. Unmatched junction bases numbered 7, after V lost 6 bases and J lost 3 bases. Per the germline V gene, CDR1 is ENHRY and CDR2 is SYGVKD. The CDR3 runs 15 residues. DNA for the CDR3: TGTGCCATCAGGGATGGACAGGGCTACAATCAGCCCCAGCATTTT. Translation: CAIRDGQGYNQPQHF.

V and J are TRBV5-1 and TRBJ2-1, with 7 bases that match TRBD2. Germline V lookup: CDR1 SGHRS, CDR2 YFSETQ. The CDR3 is made up of 16 amino acids. Germline trimming cut 3 bases from V and 4 bases from J; bases unmatched to any gene: 10. CDR3 coding DNA: TGCGCCAGCAGCTCGGAGCCCCCCGGGGGGTACAATGAGCAGTTCTTC. Its translation is CASSSEPPGGYNEQFF.

Notes on this clone: Additional DNA sequences in this sample encode the identical CDR3. The V call is TRBV12-3 or TRBV12-4, the J call TRBJ1-5; D is undetermined. CDR3 length equals 13 residues. V lost 6 bases, J lost 1 base, and 7 bases lay in between. CDR3 DNA sequence: TGTGCCAGCAGCCCCCAGAGCAATCAGCCCCAGCATTTT. It translates to CASSPQSNQPQHF.

The genes are TRBV6-2 or TRBV6-3 and TRBJ2-5; 16 bases are a match to TRBD2. V lost 5 bases to trimming and J lost 5 bases; unmatched junction nucleotides: 14. Germline assignment: CDR1 MNHEY and CDR2 SVGEGT. The CDR3 runs 19 residues. The CDR3 region is CASSPLRGTSGGAGETQYF. CDR3 nucleotides: TGTGCCAGCAGTCCCCTCCGTGGGACTAGCGGGGGGGCAGGGGAGACCCAGTACTTC.

This chain links TRBV6-4 with TRBJ2-1; 8 bases match TRBD2. V lost 0 bases and J lost 4; bases outside the gene matches: 5. The CDR3 covers 16 residues. Germline V gene lookup returns CDR1 MRHNA and CDR2 SNTAGT. CDR3 loop: CASSDSVGGGYNEQFF. The CDR3 DNA follows: TGTGCCAGCAGTGACTCCGTGGGCGGGGGGTACAATGAGCAGTTCTTC.

The CDR3 DNA follows: TGCGCCAGCAGCTGGCAGACAGGGAGCAGCTCCTACGAGCAGTACTTC. It is translated as CASSWQTGSSSYEQYF. This chain connects TRBV5-1 to TRBJ2-7; 7 bases align to TRBD1. V lost 3 bases and J lost 0; bases outside the gene matches: 9. CDR1 SGHRS and CDR2 YFSETQ come from the germline V gene. This CDR3 contains 16 residues.

The V gene is TRBV2, the J gene TRBJ2-2, with D possibly matching TRBD1 (5 bases). The V gene lost 4 bases and the J gene lost 4 bases, with 16 bases spanning the gap. Per the germline V gene, CDR1 is SNHLY and CDR2 is FYNNEI. CDR3 length equals 16 residues. CDR3: CASSVMGQGATGELFF. The CDR3 DNA reads as TGTGCCAGCAGTGTCATGGGGCAGGGCGCCACCGGGGAGCTGTTTTTT.

The chain carries TRBV18 and TRBJ2-2; 7 bases are shared with TRBD1. The CDR3 is 15 residues long. Germline trimming cut 5 bases from V and 1 base from J; bases unmatched to any gene: 4. Per the germline V gene, CDR1 is KGHSH and CDR2 is LQKENI. This CDR3 is CASSAGQVNTGELFF. The CDR3 nucleotides are TGTGCCAGCTCAGCTGGACAGGTGAACACCGGGGAGCTGTTTTTT.

V and J are TRBV4-2 and TRBJ2-5; 14 nucleotides match TRBD2. Losses at the gene ends were 2 bases for V and 7 bases for J; bases not matched to a gene: 3. Germline CDR1 LGHNA, CDR2 YNFKEQ. The CDR3 contains 15 residues. DNA of the CDR3: TGTGCCAGCAGCCAACCCGGACTAGCGGGGGGGACCCAGTACTTC. Its protein is CASSQPGLAGGTQYF.

The rearrangement joins TRBV12-3 or TRBV12-4 to TRBJ1-2, with D perhaps TRBD1 (5 bases). The CDR3 covers 11 residues. With 6 bases removed from V and 8 bases from J, the gap between germline ends came to 10 bases. CDR3 sequence: CASRTVGGYTF. CDR3 bases: TGTGCCAGCAGGACAGTCGGAGGCTACACCTTC.

The V gene is TRBV7-2, the J gene TRBJ1-4; TRBD1 aligns across 7 bases. This CDR3 contains 15 residues. Germline lookup yields CDR1 SGHTA and CDR2 FQGNSA. The V segment lost 5 bases and the J segment 8 bases; nucleotides outside the gene matches: 11. The CDR3 region has the DNA TGTGCCAGCAGCCCGCAGACAGGGCTTGGAGAAAAACTGTTTTTT. This translates into CASSPQTGLGEKLFF. The whole variable domain, filled in from reference TRBV7-2 and TRBJ1-4, reads GAGVSQSPSNKVTEKGKDVELRCDPISGHTALYWYRQSLGQGLEFLIYFQGNSAPDKSGLPSDRFSAERTGGSVSTLTIQRTQQEDSAVYLCASSPQTGLGEKLFFGSGTQLSVL.

J is TRBJ2-1 and V is TRBV9; 9 bases fit TRBD1. V was pared by 0 bases and J by 7 bases, with 8 bases of the junction left unmatched. The CDR3 is 16 amino acids. Germline V gives CDR1 SGDLS, CDR2 YYNGEE. CDR3 DNA: TGTGCCAGCAGCGTAGAGTTCACAGGGGGCCGGAATGAGCAGTTCTTC. Translated: CASSVEFTGGRNEQFF.

V and J are TRBV30 and TRBJ2-5; TRBD1 agrees at 9 bases. This CDR3 comprises 13 residues. V lost 3 bases, J lost 5 bases, and 4 bases stayed unmatched. Germline-derived CDR1 and CDR2 are GTSNPN and SVGIG (reference sequence). In DNA form, the CDR3 reads TGTGCCTGGAGCACAGGGGGCCGGGAGACCCAGTACTTC. Its protein is CAWSTGGRETQYF.

This chain connects TRBV5-3 to TRBJ2-7; D is possibly TRBD1 (6 bases). TRBV5-3 has ORF status, its function being uncertain. Deletions cut 4 bases from V and 3 bases from J, with 17 bases between. The CDR3 is made up of 15 amino acids. In DNA form, the CDR3 reads TGTGCCAGAAGCATGGGGATAATGGACAGCTACGAGCAGTACTTC. It translates to CARSMGIMDSYEQYF.

V and J are TRBV10-3 and TRBJ1-2; D is unclear. CDR3 length equals 13 residues. V gave up 5 bases and J gave up 6 bases, with 13 bases separating them. Germline V gene lookup returns CDR1 ENHRY and CDR2 SYGVKD. Here the CDR3 DNA reads TGTGCCATCAGTAAGGAGATTCCCGATGGCTACACCTTC. Protein product: CAISKEIPDGYTF.

V usage is TRBV5-5 and J usage is TRBJ1-4, with TRBD1 as a possible D gene (6 bases). The V end was cut by 0 bases, the J end by 7 bases, with 13 bases between. The CDR3 runs to 15 residues. Germline V gene lookup returns CDR1 SGHKS and CDR2 YYEKEE (reference sequence). The CDR3 nucleotides are TGTGCCAGCAGCTTGGGACAGGCCGGGCGTGAAAAACTGTTTTTT. Translation: CASSLGQAGREKLFF.

The CDR3 DNA reads TGTGCCAGTAGTATGAGCGGAACCGGGGAGCTGTTTTTT. It encodes CASSMSGTGELFF. The V and J genes are TRBV19 and TRBJ2-2; TRBD2 might be the D (5 bases). This CDR3 is built from 13 residues. V gave up 3 bases and J gave up 5 bases, with 7 bases separating them. The germline V gene has CDR1 LNHDA and CDR2 SQIVND (reference sequence).